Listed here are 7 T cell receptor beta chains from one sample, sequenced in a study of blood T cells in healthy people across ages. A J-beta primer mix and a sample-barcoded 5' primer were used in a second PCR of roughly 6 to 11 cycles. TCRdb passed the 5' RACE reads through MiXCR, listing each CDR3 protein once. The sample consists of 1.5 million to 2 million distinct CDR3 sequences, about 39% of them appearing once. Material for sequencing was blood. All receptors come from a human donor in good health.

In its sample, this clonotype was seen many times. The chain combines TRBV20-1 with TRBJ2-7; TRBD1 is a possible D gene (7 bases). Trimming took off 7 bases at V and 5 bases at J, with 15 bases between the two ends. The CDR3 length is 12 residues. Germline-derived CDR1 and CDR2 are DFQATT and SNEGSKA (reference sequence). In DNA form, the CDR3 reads TGCAGTGGTTCCTCAGGGGGGCACGAGCAGTACTTC. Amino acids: CSGSSGGHEQYF.

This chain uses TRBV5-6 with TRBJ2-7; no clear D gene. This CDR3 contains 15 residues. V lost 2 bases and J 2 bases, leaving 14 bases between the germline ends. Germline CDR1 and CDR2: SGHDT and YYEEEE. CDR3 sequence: CASSLESGAPYEQYF. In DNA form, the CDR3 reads TGTGCCAGCAGCTTAGAGTCAGGAGCTCCCTACGAGCAGTACTTC.

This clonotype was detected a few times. DNA of the CDR3: TGTGCCAGCAGTTTCGTGGCCAGGGGGGAGACCCAGTACTTC. Protein sequence: CASSFVARGETQYF. The genes are TRBV12-3 or TRBV12-4 and TRBJ2-5; 7 bases are a match to TRBD1. Unmatched junction bases numbered 6, after V lost 3 bases and J lost 5 bases. This CDR3 region has 14 residues.

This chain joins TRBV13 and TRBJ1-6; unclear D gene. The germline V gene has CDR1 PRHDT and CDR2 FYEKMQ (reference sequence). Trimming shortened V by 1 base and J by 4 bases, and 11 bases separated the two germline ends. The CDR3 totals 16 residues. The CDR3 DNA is TGTGCCAGCAGCTTAGTTAGGGCAGGATATAATTCACCCCTCCACTTT. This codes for CASSLVRAGYNSPLHF.

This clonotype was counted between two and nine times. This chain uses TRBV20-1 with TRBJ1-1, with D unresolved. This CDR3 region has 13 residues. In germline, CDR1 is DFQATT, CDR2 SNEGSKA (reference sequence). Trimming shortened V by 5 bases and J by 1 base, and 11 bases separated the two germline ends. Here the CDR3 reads CSAPAAGNTEAFF. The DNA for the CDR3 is TGCAGTGCTCCTGCCGCCGGGAACACTGAAGCTTTCTTT.

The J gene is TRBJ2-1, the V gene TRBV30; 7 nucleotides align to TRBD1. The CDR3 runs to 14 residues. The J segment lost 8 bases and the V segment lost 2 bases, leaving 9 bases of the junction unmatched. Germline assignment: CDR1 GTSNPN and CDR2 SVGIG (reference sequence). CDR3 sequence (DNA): TGTGCCTGGAGTACCGGACAGGTTTACTATGAGCAGTTCTTC. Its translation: CAWSTGQVYYEQFF.

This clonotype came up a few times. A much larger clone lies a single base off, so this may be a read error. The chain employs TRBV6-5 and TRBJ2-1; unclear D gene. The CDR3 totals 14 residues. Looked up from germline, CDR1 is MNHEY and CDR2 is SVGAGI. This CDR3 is CASRPDGEANEQFF. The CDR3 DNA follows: TGTGCTTCCCGCCCAGACGGAGAAGCCAATGAGCAGTTCTTC.